This TCR beta chain was observed in a study of shared clonotypes between healthy human individuals. General study results and limits: Genetic and exposure-history diversity was limited by the small donor number.

Germline CDR1 and CDR2: MGHDK and SYGVNS. This CDR3 spans 14 amino acids. Trimming pared 2 bases from V and 3 bases from J, leaving 8 bases between. As concerns this clone: The antigen is undetermined.

Measured with immunoSEQ multiplex PCR; TCRdb has only the in-frame clones, and not every one. The sample contains 2 million to 3 million clones, approximately 93% of which appear only once. The receptor comes from a man aged 18 to 35 in good health. Some clones in this sample may be carry-over from other donors' samples. The material sequenced was naive CD4+ T cells from PBMCs. Subset meaning: CD45RA+ positively selected. The chain recombines TRBV25-1 with TRBJ1-3; no definite D call. DNA for the CDR3: TGTGCCAGCAGTGAAGCTGGGAGTGGAAACACCATATATTTT. Translated, it gives CASSEAGSGNTIYF.